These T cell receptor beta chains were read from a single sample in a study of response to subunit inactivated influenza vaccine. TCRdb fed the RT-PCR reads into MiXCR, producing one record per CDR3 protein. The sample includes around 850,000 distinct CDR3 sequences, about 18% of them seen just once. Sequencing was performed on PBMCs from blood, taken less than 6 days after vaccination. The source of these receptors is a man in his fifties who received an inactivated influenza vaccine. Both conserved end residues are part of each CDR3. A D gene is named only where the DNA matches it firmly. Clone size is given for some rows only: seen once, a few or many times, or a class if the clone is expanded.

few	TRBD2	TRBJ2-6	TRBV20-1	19	TGCAGTGCCCACCGAGGCCCTAGCGGGGGGAGCTCTGGGGCCAACGTCCTGACTTTC	CSAHRGPSGGSSGANVLTF
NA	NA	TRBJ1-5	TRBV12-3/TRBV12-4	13	TGTGCCAGCAGTTTTGGGTTGGATCAGCCCCAGCATTTT	CASSFGLDQPQHF
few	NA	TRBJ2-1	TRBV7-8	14	TGTGCCAGCAGCCCCGGCACAGTCTTTAATGAGCAGTTCTTC	CASSPGTVFNEQFF
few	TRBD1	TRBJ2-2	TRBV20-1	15	TGCAGTGCTTCCCCCGGGACAGGGAACACCGGGGAGCTGTTTTTT	CSASPGTGNTGELFF
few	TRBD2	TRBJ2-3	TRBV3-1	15	TGTGCCAGCAGCCAACTAGCGGGAGATGTAGATACGCAGTATTTT	CASSQLAGDVDTQYF
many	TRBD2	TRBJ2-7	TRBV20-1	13	TGCAGCGCCTCCAGCGGGAGTCTATACGAGCAGTACTTC	CSASSGSLYEQYF
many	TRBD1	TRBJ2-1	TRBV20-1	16	TGCAGTGCTAGAGATCAGGGACAGGGGGCAAGGAATGAGCAGTTCTTC	CSARDQGQGARNEQFF
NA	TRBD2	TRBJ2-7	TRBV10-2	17	TGCGCCAGCAGTGAGTGGGGCGGAGAGCCGCTAGCGGTTGAGCAGTACTTC	CASSEWGGEPLAVEQYF
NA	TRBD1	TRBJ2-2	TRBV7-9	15	TGTGCCAGCAGCCAGGGGGCTGGGAACACCGGGGAGCTGTTTTTT	CASSQGAGNTGELFF
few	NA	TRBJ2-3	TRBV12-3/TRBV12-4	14	TGTGCCAGCAGCCTGGGACTCGGCGGGGATACGCAGTATTTT	CASSLGLGGDTQYF
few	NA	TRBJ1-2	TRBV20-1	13	TGCAGTGCTAGAGACCTACCCTCCTATGGCTACACCTTC	CSARDLPSYGYTF